The subject of this entry is one TCR beta chain. This record comes from a study of control samples from healthy donors and cancer patients. With 6 bases clipped from V and 8 bases from J, the junction kept 5 bases outside the gene matches. The CDR3 is 14 amino acids. Germline CDR1 reads MNHEY; CDR2 reads SVGAGI. The repertoire was sequenced with immunoSEQ multiplex PCR; TCRdb's copy has only in-frame clones and lacks some. The sample has 120,000 or so clones, just under 95% seen once. V gene TRBV6-5 combines with J gene TRBJ2-1; 12 bases are a match to TRBD2. The TCR was taken from a man aged 25 to 45 in good health. The specimen sequenced was blood. In DNA, the CDR3 is TGTGCCAGCAGCTCTAGCGGGGGGGCCGATGAGCAGTTCTTC. The encoded protein is CASSSSGGADEQFF.